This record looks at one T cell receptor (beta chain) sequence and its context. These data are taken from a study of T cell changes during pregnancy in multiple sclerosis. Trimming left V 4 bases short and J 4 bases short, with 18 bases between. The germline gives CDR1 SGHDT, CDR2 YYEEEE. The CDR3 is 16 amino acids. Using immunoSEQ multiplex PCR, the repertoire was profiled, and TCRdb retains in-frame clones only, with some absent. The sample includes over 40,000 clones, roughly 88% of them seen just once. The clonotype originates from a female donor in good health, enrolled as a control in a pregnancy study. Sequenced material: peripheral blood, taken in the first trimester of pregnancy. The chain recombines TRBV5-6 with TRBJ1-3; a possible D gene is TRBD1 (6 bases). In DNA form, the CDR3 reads TGTGCCAGCAGCATGCCCAAGGGGGTTCTCGGAAACACCATATATTTT. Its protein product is CASSMPKGVLGNTIYF.